This T cell receptor (beta chain) was captured by sequencing in a study of cytomegalovirus exposure and HLA in healthy donors. In the study overall: Previous work identified 95 million to 120 million unique TCR beta sequences from 200 million or so T cells. Of 300 to 500 genotyped donors, roughly 81% grouped in the Caucasian-associated ancestry cluster. Overall study findings and caveats: Earlier analysis found most TCR beta V segments productive about 90% or about 30% of the time. Serostatus for CMV was the only available immune exposure information.

PCR primers comprised 60 Vbeta and 13 Jbeta primers. This table comes from immunoSEQ multiplex PCR, and its TCRdb copy is limited to in-frame clones, with some not included. The sample yields 200,000 to 250,000 clones, 78% seen once. This clone was found a few times. The antigen is unknown. The length of the CDR3 is 17 residues. The germline CDR1 and CDR2 sequences are LNHDA and SQIVND (reference sequence). V gave up 2 bases and J gave up 7 bases; unmatched junction bases: 11. The chain uses TRBV19 and TRBJ1-5; TRBD1 matches 10 bases. This TCR derives from a boy younger than 18 in good health and CMV-seronegative. Input material: PBMCs. CDR3: CASSIFSGDRGQQPQHF. The CDR3 region has the DNA TGTGCCAGTAGTATATTTTCGGGAGACAGGGGGCAACAGCCCCAGCATTTT.